A single sample is the source of the 13 T cell receptor beta chains below, sequenced in a study of shared clonotypes between healthy human individuals. Profiled with immunoSEQ multiplex PCR; TCRdb holds only in-frame clones, not every one. The table lists around 500,000 clones, around 79% of them singletons, with approximately 13% in the top ten. Specimen: PBMCs. The source of these receptors is a woman in her thirties or forties in good health. Some clones in this sample may be carry-over from other donors' samples.

A note on this clone: This CDR3 is also generated by other DNA sequences in the sample. The chain employs TRBV18 and TRBJ1-5; D remains ambiguous. This CDR3 contains 14 residues. With 3 bases removed from V and 4 bases from J, the gap between germline ends came to 10 bases. The germline V gene encodes CDR1 KGHSH and CDR2 LQKENI. The CDR3: CASSPGRGNQPQHF. The DNA of the CDR3 is TGTGCCAGCTCACCGGGCCGTGGGAATCAGCCCCAGCATTTT.

V and J are TRBV27 and TRBJ2-4; 10 nucleotides agree with TRBD1. The germline V gene encodes CDR1 MNHEY and CDR2 SMNVEV (reference sequence). Trimming at V came to 2 bases and at J to 7 bases, leaving 5 bases not matched to a gene. The CDR3 sequence is 15 residues long. CDR3 in amino acids: CASSLLRTGGNIQYF. CDR3 sequence (DNA): TGTGCCAGCAGTTTACTCCGGACAGGGGGGAACATTCAGTACTTC.

This chain joins TRBV7-2 and TRBJ1-4; possible D gene TRBD1, 5 bases. V dropped 6 bases and J dropped 3 bases, with 14 bases sitting between them. The germline CDR1 and CDR2 sequences are SGHTA and FQGNSA. This CDR3 has 15 residues. The CDR3 nucleotides are TGTGCCAGCAGTAGCCACAGGCATGCTAATGAAAAACTGTTTTTT. As protein: CASSSHRHANEKLFF.

V and J are TRBV2 and TRBJ2-1, with 10 bases lining up with TRBD1. Trimming cost V 6 bases and J 5 bases; bases outside gene matches: 4. Germline V gene sequence: CDR1 SNHLY, CDR2 FYNNEI. The CDR3 runs to 14 residues. This chain's CDR3 is CASSRGQGNNEQFF. In nucleotides, the CDR3 is TGTGCCAGCAGCAGGGGACAGGGGAACAATGAGCAGTTCTTC.

For this clone: In the same sample, other DNA sequences code for this CDR3. This chain joins TRBV5-4 and TRBJ1-4, with 7 bases aligning to TRBD1. From germline, CDR1 is SGHNT and CDR2 YYREEE (reference sequence). Losses at the gene ends were 0 bases for V and 4 bases for J; bases not matched to a gene: 0. The CDR3 runs to 14 residues. CDR3 sequence (DNA): TGTGCCAGCAGCTTGGCAGGGGGTAATGAAAAACTGTTTTTT. Translating it yields CASSLAGGNEKLFF.

V is TRBV20-1 and J is TRBJ1-4; unclear D gene. V was shortened by 6 bases and J by 5 bases, with 7 bases between the two germline ends. CDR1 is DFQATT, CDR2 SNEGSKA, per germline (reference sequence). The CDR3 totals 11 residues. The CDR3 sequence is CSALVNEKLFF. CDR3 nucleotide sequence: TGCAGTGCGCTGGTAAATGAAAAACTGTTTTTT.

CDR3 residues: CSARGQATKYF. The CDR3 coding sequence is TGCAGTGCTAGAGGACAGGCCACGAAGTACTTC. The gene calls are TRBV20-1 and TRBJ2-7; D may be TRBD1 (6 bases). Germline CDR1 DFQATT, CDR2 SNEGSKA (reference sequence). The V gene lost 1 base and the J gene lost 11 bases, with 12 bases spanning the gap. This CDR3 has 11 amino acids.

CDR3 DNA sequence: TGTGCCAGCAGTGGTGGCAGCGGTGCCTACGAGCAGTACTTC. Its protein is CASSGGSGAYEQYF. The genes are TRBV2 and TRBJ2-7; weak D call: TRBD2 (5 bases). The CDR3 is 14 amino acids. Germline CDR1 is SNHLY and CDR2 is FYNNEI. Trimming took off 4 bases at V and 2 bases at J, with 12 bases between the two ends. Full variable domain (remainder filled in from reference TRBV2 and TRBJ2-7): EPEVTQTPSHQVTQMGQEVILRCVPISNHLYFYWYRQILGQKVEFLVSFYNNEISEKSEIFDDQFSVERPDGSNFTLKIRSTKLEDSAMYFCASSGGSGAYEQYFGPGTRLTVT.

This chain joins TRBV18 and TRBJ2-5; D is undetermined. This CDR3 is built from 14 residues. Trimming stripped 2 bases from V and 2 bases from J, with 9 bases between. Germline CDR1 KGHSH, CDR2 LQKENI. CDR3: CASSPEAGQETQYF. The CDR3 nucleotides are TGTGCCAGCTCACCAGAGGCAGGTCAAGAGACCCAGTACTTC. Filled out from reference TRBV18 and TRBJ2-5, the complete variable domain reads NAGVMQNPRHLVRRRGQEARLRCSPMKGHSHVYWYRQLPEEGLKFMVYLQKENIIDESGMPKERFSAEFPKEGPSILRIQQVVRGDSAAYFCASSPEAGQETQYFGPGTRLLVL.

The V gene is TRBV10-3, the J gene TRBJ2-7; 10 nucleotides line up with TRBD1. V dropped 10 bases and J dropped 2; count of bases not matched to a gene: 8. The CDR3 extends over 14 amino acids. Germline-derived CDR1 and CDR2 are ENHRY and SYGVKD. The CDR3 DNA sequence: TGTGCCACCGGGGACAGGGGAATCACCTACGAGCAGTACTTC. Translating gives CATGDRGITYEQYF.

CDR3 protein: CASSQYSRTGVTDYGYTF. The CDR3 bases are TGCGCCAGCAGTCAATACTCCCGGACAGGGGTTACAGACTATGGCTACACCTTC. The chain is built from TRBV23-1 and TRBJ1-2; 9 positions agree with TRBD1. TRBV23-1 is reported as an ORF; its role is uncertain. The CDR3 runs to 18 residues. J gave up 3 bases and V 1 base, and 12 bases lay outside the gene matches.

This clone was observed a few times. The chain employs TRBV27 and TRBJ1-2; no reliable D call. V was pared by 8 bases and J by 0 bases, with 13 bases between. The CDR3 is 14 residues long. Germline lookup yields CDR1 MNHEY and CDR2 SMNVEV (reference sequence). As DNA, the CDR3 is TGTGCCAGCCTCGCCCCAGGAGCTAACTATGGCTACACCTTC. As protein: CASLAPGANYGYTF.

The chain links TRBV11-2 to TRBJ2-2; D is uncertain. CDR3 length equals 13 residues. Per germline, CDR1 SGHAT and CDR2 FQNNGV. The germline V and J ends were trimmed by 5 bases and 7 bases, with 11 bases remaining between them. CDR3 sequence reads: CASSLSIHGELFF. The CDR3 DNA sequence: TGTGCCAGCAGCCTGTCGATCCACGGGGAGCTGTTTTTT.